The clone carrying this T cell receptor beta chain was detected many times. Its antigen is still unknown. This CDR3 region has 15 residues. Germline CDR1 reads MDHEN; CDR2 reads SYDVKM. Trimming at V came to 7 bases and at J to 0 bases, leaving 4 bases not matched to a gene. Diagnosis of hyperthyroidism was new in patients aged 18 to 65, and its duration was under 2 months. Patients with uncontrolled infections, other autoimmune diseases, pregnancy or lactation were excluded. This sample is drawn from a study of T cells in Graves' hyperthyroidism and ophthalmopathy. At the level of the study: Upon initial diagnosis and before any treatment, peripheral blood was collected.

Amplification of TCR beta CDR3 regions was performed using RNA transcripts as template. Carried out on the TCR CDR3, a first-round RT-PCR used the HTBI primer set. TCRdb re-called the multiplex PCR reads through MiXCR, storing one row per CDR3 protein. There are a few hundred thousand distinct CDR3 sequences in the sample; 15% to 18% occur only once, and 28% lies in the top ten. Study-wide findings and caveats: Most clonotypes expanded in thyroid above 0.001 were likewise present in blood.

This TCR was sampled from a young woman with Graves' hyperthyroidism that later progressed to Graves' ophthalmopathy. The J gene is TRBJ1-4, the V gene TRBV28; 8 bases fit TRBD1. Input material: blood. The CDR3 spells CASTAGGTTNEKLFF. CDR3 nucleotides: TGTGCCAGCACAGCAGGGGGCACAACTAATGAAAAACTGTTTTTT.